This T cell receptor beta chain stems from a study of CD8+ T cells in alopecia areata (dated 2018 in TCRdb). Notes on the research overall: Treated patients were enrolled in an open-label pilot trial of oral tofacitinib at 5 to 10 mg twice daily for moderate-to-severe alopecia areata. In treated patients, disease severity was measured using the SALT score, which gives the percentage of scalp surface area affected. Amplification of TCRbeta CDR3 regions was done by immunoSEQ multiplex PCR using 35 Vbeta forward primers and 13 Jbeta reverse primers. Patients on tofacitinib were biopsied at baseline and after 4 and 24 weeks of treatment, and several of the patients also had a later scalp biopsy. The study used high-throughput TCRbeta sequencing to examine T cell clonal expansion in alopecia areata, in both the C3H/HeJ mouse model and human patients. Scalp tissue and sorted CD4+ and CD8+ peripheral blood T cells from patchy and totalis/universalis alopecia areata patients and from healthy controls were covered by human TCRbeta sequencing. RNA was extracted with the PAXgene miRNA kit for fixed scalp, the miRNeasy kit for PBMCs, and the RNeasy kit for mouse skin. Patients received tofacitinib for 6 to 18 months and were then followed off drug for 6 months to check for delayed response and recurrence. Scalp clonality was compared among normal scalp (n=4), patchy alopecia areata scalp (n=8), and alopecia totalis/universalis scalp (n=8). What the work shows at the level of the full study, not this receptor alone: During tofacitinib treatment, many expanded lesional clones stuck around in both scalp and blood, and this persistence may partly explain why relapse happens after treatment is stopped. Unlike mouse skin, where gammadelta T cells dominate, normal human skin contains resident alphabeta T cells that get sequenced too, which complicates analysis of the scalp TCR repertoire. Tofacitinib significantly lowered scalp clonality and the number of expanded CD8+ clones among the top 100 scalp clones. Lesional scalp, especially in alopecia totalis/universalis, showed higher clonality and more expanded CD8+ clones than normal scalp, suggesting antigenic drive. Compared with mice, TCR sequences shared between patients were less clear, possibly partly because of HLA diversity across the patient population. Because the treated cohort was small and had only one nonresponder, larger studies are needed to examine links between baseline CD8+ expansion and response.

The time point label, read with the paper, signifies: around 22 weeks on oral tofacitinib. In the paper's terms, the treatment or condition label means: oral pan-JAK inhibitor, 5-10 mg twice daily. Lesional scalp punch biopsies and peripheral blood were obtained from alopecia areata patients. After PBMCs were isolated by density centrifugation and stained for CD3, CD4 and CD8, a FACSAria was used to sort CD4+ and CD8+ T cells. Libraries were built with the immunoSEQ multiplex PCR assay. RNA was extracted from all samples and reverse transcribed into cDNA as template for TCR sequencing. First-strand cDNA was synthesized with SuperScript III using a 2:1 mix of oligo-dT and random hexamers. A synthetic immune receptor repertoire was used to gauge amplification bias, and whatever bias remained was removed computationally. For the original study's pipeline: Raw reads were preprocessed for error removal, and CDR3 was defined according to IMGT conventions as running from the conserved cysteine to phenylalanine. Clonality was calculated as 1 minus Shannon entropy normalized by log2 of the number of productive unique TCRs. Whether scalp clones were CD4 or CD8 was inferred by matching scalp TCRbeta sequences against CD4 and CD8 repertoires sorted from blood. Sourced from immuneACCESS, this table was stored by TCRdb with only in-frame sequences that have V and J called. A share of the clones is absent; for the studies checked, an unresolved V gene accounts for under half, and the remainder has no known explanation. V and J calls and clone size are given by that table; D and trimming were obtained from the DNA. The sample includes over 95,000 clones, with 56% observed a single time. The biggest ten clones account for approximately 3.6% of the sample.

As for this clone: The antigen it binds to is not known. Base-call qualities are not available, and no considerably larger clone is one nucleotide away.

This receptor was obtained from a human donor with alopecia areata. This specimen consisted of CD4+ T cells sorted from blood, obtained at week 24, from a patient treated with tofacitinib.

The CDR3 amino acid sequence is: CASSFGGRNEQFF. The nucleotides read TGTGCCAGCAGCTTTGGGGGGCGGAATGAGCAGTTCTTC. The chain employs TRBV11-2 and TRBJ2-1, with the D assignment possibly TRBD1 or TRBD2, given 6 matching bases for each. Measured from the cysteine to the phenylalanine, the CDR3 is 13 residues long. Solely the CDR3 DNA is kept, with 39 bases framed from the first base. The germline V gene encodes CDR1 SGHAT and CDR2 FQNNGV. V loses 3 bases of germline sequence and J loses 7 bases, and the interval between the two ends is 10 bases.